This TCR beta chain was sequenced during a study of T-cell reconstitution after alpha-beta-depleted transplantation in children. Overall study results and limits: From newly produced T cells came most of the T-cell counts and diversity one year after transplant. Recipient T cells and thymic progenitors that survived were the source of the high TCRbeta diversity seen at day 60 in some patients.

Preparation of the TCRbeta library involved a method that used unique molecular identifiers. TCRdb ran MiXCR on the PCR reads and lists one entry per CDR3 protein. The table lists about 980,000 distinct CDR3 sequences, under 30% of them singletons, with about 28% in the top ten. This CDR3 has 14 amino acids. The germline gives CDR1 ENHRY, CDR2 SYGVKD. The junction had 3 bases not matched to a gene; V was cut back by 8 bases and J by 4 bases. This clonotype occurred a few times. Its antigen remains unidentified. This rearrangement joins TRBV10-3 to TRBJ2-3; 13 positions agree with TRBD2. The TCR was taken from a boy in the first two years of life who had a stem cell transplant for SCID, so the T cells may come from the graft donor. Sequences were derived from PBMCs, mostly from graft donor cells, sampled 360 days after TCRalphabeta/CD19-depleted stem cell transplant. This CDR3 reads CAIGLAGAPDTQYF. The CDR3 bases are TGTGCCATCGGACTAGCGGGAGCCCCAGATACGCAGTATTTT.